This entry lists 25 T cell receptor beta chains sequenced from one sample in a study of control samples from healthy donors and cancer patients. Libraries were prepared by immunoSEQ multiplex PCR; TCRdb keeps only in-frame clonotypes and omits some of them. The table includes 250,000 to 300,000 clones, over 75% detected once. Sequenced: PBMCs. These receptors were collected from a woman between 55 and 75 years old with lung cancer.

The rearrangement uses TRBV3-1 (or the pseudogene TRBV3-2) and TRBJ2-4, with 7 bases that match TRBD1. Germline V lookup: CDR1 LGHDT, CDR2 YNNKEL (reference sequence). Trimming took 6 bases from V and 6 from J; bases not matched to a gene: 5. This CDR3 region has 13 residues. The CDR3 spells CASRLGQTNIQYF. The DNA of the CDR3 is TGTGCCAGCAGGCTGGGACAGACAAACATTCAGTACTTC.

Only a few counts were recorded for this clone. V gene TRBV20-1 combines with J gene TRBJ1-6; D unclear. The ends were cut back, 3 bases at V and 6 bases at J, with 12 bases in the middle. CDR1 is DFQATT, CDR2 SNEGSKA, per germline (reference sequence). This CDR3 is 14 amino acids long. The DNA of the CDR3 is TGCAGTGCTAGTGAGGCCAGTCCTAATTCACCCCTCCACTTT. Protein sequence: CSASEASPNSPLHF.

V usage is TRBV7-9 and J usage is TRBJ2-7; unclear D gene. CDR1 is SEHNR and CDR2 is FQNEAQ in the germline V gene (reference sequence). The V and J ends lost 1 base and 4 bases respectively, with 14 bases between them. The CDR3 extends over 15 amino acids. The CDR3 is CASSLDRWNWYEQYF. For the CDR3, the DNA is TGTGCCAGCAGCTTAGACCGCTGGAATTGGTACGAGCAGTACTTC.

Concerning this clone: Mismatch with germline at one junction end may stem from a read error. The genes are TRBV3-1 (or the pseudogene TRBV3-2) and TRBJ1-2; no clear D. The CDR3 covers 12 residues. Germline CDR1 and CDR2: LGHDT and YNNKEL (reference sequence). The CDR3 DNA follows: TGTGCCAGCAGCCAAGATAGTTTTCCGGGAAGCTTC. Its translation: CASSQDSFPGSF.

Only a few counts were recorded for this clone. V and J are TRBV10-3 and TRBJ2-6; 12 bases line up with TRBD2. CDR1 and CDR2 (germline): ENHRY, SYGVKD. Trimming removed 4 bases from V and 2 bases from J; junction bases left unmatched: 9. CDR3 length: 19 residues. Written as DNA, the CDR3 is TGTGCCATCAGTGGAACCTCTGGACTAGCGGGGACTGGGGCCAACGTCCTGACTTTC. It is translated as CAISGTSGLAGTGANVLTF.

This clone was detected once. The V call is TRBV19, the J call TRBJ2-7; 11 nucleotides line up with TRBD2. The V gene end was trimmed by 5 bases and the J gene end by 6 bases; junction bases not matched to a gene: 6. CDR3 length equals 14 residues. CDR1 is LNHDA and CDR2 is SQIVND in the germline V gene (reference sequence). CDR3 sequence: CASSGLAGGSEQYF. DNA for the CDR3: TGTGCCAGTAGTGGGCTAGCGGGAGGATCCGAGCAGTACTTC.

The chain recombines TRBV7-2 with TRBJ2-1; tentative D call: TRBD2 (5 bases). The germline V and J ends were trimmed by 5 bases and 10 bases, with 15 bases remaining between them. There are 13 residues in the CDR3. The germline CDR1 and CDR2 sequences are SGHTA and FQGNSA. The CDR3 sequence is CASSLLSGNEQFF. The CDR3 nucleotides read TGTGCCAGCAGCCTACTATCCGGGAACGAGCAGTTCTTC.

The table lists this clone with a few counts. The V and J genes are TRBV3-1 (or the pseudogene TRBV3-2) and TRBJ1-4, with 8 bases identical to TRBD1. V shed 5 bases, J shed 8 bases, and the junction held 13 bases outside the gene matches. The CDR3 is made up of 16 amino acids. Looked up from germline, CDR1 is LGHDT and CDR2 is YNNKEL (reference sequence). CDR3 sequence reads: CASSYKRTGGREKLFF. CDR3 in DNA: TGTGCCAGCAGCTACAAGCGTACAGGGGGTCGGGAAAAACTGTTTTTT.

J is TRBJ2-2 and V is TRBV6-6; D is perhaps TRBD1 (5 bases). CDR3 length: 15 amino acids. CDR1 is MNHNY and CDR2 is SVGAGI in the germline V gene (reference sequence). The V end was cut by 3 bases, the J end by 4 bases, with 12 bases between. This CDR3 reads CASSYIGQGTGELFF. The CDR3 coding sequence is TGTGCCAGCAGTTATATCGGGCAGGGCACCGGGGAGCTGTTTTTT.

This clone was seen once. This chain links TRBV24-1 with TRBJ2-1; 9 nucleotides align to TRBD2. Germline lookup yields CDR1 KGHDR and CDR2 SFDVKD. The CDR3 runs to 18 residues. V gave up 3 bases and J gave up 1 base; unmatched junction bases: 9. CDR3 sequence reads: CATSDPPGSGGSYNEQFF. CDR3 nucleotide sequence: TGTGCCACCAGTGATCCACCGGGGAGCGGGGGGTCCTACAATGAGCAGTTCTTC.

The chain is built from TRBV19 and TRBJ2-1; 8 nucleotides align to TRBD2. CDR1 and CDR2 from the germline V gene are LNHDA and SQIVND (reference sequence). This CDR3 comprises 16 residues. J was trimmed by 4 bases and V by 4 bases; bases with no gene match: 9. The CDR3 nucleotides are TGTGCCAGTAGTACCTCGCTTGCGGGAGGATACAATGAGCAGTTCTTC. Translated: CASSTSLAGGYNEQFF.

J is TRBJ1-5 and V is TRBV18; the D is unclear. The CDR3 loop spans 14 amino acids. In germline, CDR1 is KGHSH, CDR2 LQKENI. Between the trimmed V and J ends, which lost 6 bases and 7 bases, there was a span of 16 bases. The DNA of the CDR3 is TGTGCCAGCTCCCTGGGCGGGGAGCGGCAGCCCCAGCATTTT. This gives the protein CASSLGGERQPQHF.

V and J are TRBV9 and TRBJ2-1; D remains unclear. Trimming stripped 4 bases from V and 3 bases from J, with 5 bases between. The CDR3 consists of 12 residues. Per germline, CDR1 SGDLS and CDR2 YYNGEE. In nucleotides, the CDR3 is TGTGCCAGCAGCCCCCGCTACAATGAGCAGTTCTTC. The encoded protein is CASSPRYNEQFF.

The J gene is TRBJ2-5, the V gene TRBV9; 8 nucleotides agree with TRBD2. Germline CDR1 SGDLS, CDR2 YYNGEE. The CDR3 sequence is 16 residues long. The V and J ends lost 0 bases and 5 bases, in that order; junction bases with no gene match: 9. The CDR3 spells CASSVGALAGRETQYF. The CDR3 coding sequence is TGTGCCAGCAGCGTAGGAGCTTTAGCGGGACGCGAGACCCAGTACTTC.

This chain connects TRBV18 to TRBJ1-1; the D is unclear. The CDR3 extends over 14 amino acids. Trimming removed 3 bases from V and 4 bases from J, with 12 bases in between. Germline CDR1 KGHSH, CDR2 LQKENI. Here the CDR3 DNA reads TGTGCCAGCTCACCCCAAGGAGGCATCACTGAAGCTTTCTTT. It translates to CASSPQGGITEAFF.

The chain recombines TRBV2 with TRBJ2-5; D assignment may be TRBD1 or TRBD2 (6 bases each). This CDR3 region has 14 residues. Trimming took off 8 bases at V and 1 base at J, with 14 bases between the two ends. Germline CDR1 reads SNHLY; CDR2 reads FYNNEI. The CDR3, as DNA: TGTGCCAGCGAGATAGAGGGGGGCCAAGAGACCCAGTACTTC. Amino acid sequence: CASEIEGGQETQYF.

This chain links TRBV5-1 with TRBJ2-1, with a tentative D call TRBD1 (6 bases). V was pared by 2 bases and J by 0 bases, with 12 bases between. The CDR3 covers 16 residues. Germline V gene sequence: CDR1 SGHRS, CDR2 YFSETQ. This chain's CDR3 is CASSFLGGSSYNEQFF. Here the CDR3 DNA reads TGCGCCAGCAGCTTCCTAGGGGGAAGCTCCTACAATGAGCAGTTCTTC.

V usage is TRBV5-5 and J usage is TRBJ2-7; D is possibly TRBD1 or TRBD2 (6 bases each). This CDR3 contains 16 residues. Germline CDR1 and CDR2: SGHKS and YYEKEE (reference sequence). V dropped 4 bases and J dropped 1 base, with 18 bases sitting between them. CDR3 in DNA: TGTGCCAGCAGCCCCCTCTCGACAGGACTATCCTACGAGCAGTACTTC. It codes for CASSPLSTGLSYEQYF. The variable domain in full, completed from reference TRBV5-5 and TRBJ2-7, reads DAGVTQSPTHLIKTRGQQVTLRCSPISGHKSVSWYQQVLGQGPQFIFQYYEKEERGRGNFPDRFSARQFPNYSSELNVNALLLGDSALYLCASSPLSTGLSYEQYFGPGTRLTVT.

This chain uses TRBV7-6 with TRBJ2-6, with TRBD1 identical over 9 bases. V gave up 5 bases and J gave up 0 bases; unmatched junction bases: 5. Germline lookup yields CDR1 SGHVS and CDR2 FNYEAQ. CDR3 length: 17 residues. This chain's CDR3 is CASSVQQGASGANVLTF. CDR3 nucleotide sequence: TGTGCCAGCAGCGTTCAACAGGGGGCCTCTGGGGCCAACGTCCTGACTTTC. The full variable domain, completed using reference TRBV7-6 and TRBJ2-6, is GAGVSQSPRYKVTKRGQDVALRCDPISGHVSLYWYRQALGQGPEFLTYFNYEAQQDKSGLPNDRFSAERPEGSISTLTIQRTEQRDSAMYRCASSVQQGASGANVLTFGAGSRLTVL.

CDR3 loop: CSASPGANTEAFF. The CDR3 DNA is TGCAGTGCTAGTCCCGGGGCGAACACTGAAGCTTTCTTT. V usage is TRBV20-1 and J usage is TRBJ1-1, with D maybe TRBD1 (5 bases). Germline assignment: CDR1 DFQATT and CDR2 SNEGSKA (reference sequence). The ends were cut back, 3 bases at V and 1 base at J, with 9 bases in the middle. The CDR3 covers 13 residues.

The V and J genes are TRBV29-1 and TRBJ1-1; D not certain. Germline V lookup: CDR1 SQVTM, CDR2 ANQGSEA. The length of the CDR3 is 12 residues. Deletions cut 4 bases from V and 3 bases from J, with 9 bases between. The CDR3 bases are TGCAGCGTTGTGGACGGTGACACTGAAGCTTTCTTT. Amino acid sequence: CSVVDGDTEAFF.

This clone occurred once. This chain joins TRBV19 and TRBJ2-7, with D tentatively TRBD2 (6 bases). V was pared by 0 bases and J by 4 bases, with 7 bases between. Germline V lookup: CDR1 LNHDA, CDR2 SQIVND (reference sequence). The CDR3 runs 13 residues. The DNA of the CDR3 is TGTGCCAGTAGTATAGAGGGGGGATACGAGCAGTACTTC. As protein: CASSIEGGYEQYF.

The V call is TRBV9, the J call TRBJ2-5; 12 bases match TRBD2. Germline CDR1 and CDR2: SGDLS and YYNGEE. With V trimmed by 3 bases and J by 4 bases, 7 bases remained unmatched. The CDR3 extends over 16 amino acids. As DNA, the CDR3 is TGTGCCAGCAGCGCCCAGGGGACTAGCGGGTTAGAGACCCAGTACTTC. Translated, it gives CASSAQGTSGLETQYF.

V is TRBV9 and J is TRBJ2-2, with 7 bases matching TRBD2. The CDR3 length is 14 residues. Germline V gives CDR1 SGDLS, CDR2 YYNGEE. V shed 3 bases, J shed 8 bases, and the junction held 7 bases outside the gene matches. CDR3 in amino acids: CASSAHSGVGELFF. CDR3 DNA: TGTGCCAGCAGCGCCCACAGCGGGGTGGGGGAGCTGTTTTTT.

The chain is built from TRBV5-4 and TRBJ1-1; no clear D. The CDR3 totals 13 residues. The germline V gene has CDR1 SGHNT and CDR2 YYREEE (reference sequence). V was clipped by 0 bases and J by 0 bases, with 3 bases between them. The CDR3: CASSLVLNTEAFF. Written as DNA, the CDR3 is TGTGCCAGCAGCTTGGTGCTGAACACTGAAGCTTTCTTT.